This is a list of T cell receptor beta chains from one sample in a study of spatial heterogeneity in lung cancer. TCRdb reanalysed the 5' RACE reads using MiXCR and keeps one entry per CDR3 protein. Of around 30,000 distinct CDR3 sequences listed, about 6% were seen once; the top ten hold around a fifth. The sequenced sample was PBMCs, obtained at follow-up. All receptors derive from a male donor with early-stage non-small cell lung cancer. CDR3s include the opening cysteine and the closing phenylalanine or tryptophan. The D gene is left open where the match is weak. Expanded clones are given a class, and other clones once, few, many or no size at all.

NA,TRBV24-1,TRBJ2-1,NA,CATARRAEQFF,TGTGCCACCGCCCGTCGCGCTGAGCAGTTCTTC
TRBD1,TRBV12-3/TRBV12-4,TRBJ2-5,few,CASRTSSGGETQYF,TGTGCCAGCAGAACGTCCTCAGGGGGAGAGACCCAGTACTTC
TRBD1,TRBV5-1,TRBJ2-5,many,CASSLQGLGETQYF,TGCGCCAGCAGCTTACAGGGGTTGGGGGAGACCCAGTACTTC
TRBD1,TRBV7-6,TRBJ1-2,many,CASSSGQGGYGYTF,TGTGCCAGCAGCTCGGGACAGGGCGGCTATGGCTACACCTTC
NA,TRBV27,TRBJ1-1,many,CASSGGGRESRAFF,TGTGCCAGCAGTGGGGGAGGGCGGGAGTCACGAGCTTTCTTT
TRBD1,TRBV7-7,TRBJ2-5,many,CASSPGTGLKETQYF,TGTGCTAGCAGCCCCGGGACAGGCCTAAAAGAGACCCAGTACTTC
TRBD2,TRBV20-1,TRBJ2-1,NA,CSAIDSGGPDNEQFF,TGCAGTGCTATTGACAGCGGGGGGCCTGACAATGAGCAGTTCTTC
NA,TRBV6-5,TRBJ1-2,many,CASSSVDYGYTF,TGTGCCAGCAGTTCAGTGGACTATGGCTACACCTTC
NA,TRBV24-1,TRBJ1-2,few,CATSEGGVYGYTF,TGTGCCACCAGTGAGGGGGGAGTCTATGGCTACACCTTC
NA,TRBV24-1,TRBJ2-6,many,CATSGRQSSGANVLTF,TGTGCCACCAGTGGTCGACAGAGCTCTGGGGCCAACGTCCTGACTTTC
TRBD2,TRBV5-4,TRBJ2-5,many,CASSLAGGLQETQYF,TGTGCCAGCAGCCTAGCGGGGGGTCTACAAGAGACCCAGTACTTC
TRBD1,TRBV5-1,TRBJ1-2,few,CASSLGGQGNYGYTF,TGCGCCAGCAGCTTGGGAGGACAGGGAAACTATGGCTACACCTTC
NA,TRBV27,TRBJ1-2,many,CASSGTAHGYTF,TGTGCCAGCAGCGGGACGGCCCATGGCTACACCTTC
TRBD1,TRBV6-5,TRBJ2-3,few,CASSYSTGGRSDTQYF,TGTGCCAGCAGTTACTCTACAGGGGGCCGCTCAGATACGCAGTATTTT
NA,TRBV27,TRBJ2-7,many,CASSRDGPLYEQYF,TGTGCCAGCAGCAGGGACGGACCCCTCTACGAGCAGTACTTC
TRBD2,TRBV5-1,TRBJ2-5,NA,CASSLSPSGREETQYF,TGCGCCAGCAGCTTGAGCCCTAGCGGGAGGGAGGAGACCCAGTACTTC
TRBD1,TRBV6-2/TRBV6-3,TRBJ2-5,many,CASSYGTGAKETQYF,TGTGCCAGCAGTTACGGGACAGGGGCGAAGGAGACCCAGTACTTC
NA,TRBV7-9,TRBJ2-5,few,CASSLYGARGTQYF,TGTGCCAGCAGCTTATACGGGGCCCGGGGGACCCAGTACTTC
NA,TRBV7-9,TRBJ2-5,NA,CASSLTFRRETQYF,TGTGCCAGCAGCTTAACGTTCCGACGAGAGACCCAGTACTTC
NA,TRBV7-2,TRBJ2-2,many,CASKSGTHNTGELFF,TGTGCCAGCAAATCCGGGACACACAACACCGGGGAGCTGTTTTTT
TRBD1,TRBV6-2/TRBV6-3,TRBJ1-2,NA,CASTQKRTGENYGYTF,TGTGCCAGCACCCAAAAACGGACAGGGGAAAACTATGGCTACACCTTC
NA,TRBV7-2,TRBJ2-3,many,CASSLASSSTDTQYF,TGTGCCAGCAGCTTAGCGTCTAGCAGCACAGATACGCAGTATTTT
TRBD1,TRBV18,TRBJ2-5,NA,CASSPFPGQGQETQYF,TGTGCCAGCTCACCTTTTCCGGGACAGGGACAAGAGACCCAGTACTTC
NA,TRBV4-3,TRBJ1-4,NA,CASSQERQLNEKLFF,TGCGCCAGCAGCCAAGAAAGACAGCTGAATGAAAAACTGTTTTTT
NA,TRBV7-2,TRBJ2-3,many,CASSAPSPRGDTQYF,TGTGCCAGCAGCGCCCCAAGTCCTAGGGGGGATACGCAGTATTTT
TRBD1,TRBV5-1,TRBJ1-2,many,CASSRGQGEGYTF,TGCGCCAGCAGCAGGGGACAGGGTGAAGGCTACACCTTC
NA,TRBV14,TRBJ2-4,many,CASSQDLWHIIAKNIQYF,TGTGCCAGCAGCCAAGATCTTTGGCATATTATAGCCAAAAACATTCAGTACTTC
TRBD2,TRBV29-1,TRBJ2-5,many,CSVDGLAGGFSTKETQYF,TGCAGCGTTGACGGACTAGCGGGAGGCTTTTCCACAAAAGAGACCCAGTACTTC
TRBD2,TRBV6-6,TRBJ2-2,many,CASSYRGVAGTNTGELFF,TGTGCCAGCAGTTACAGGGGAGTAGCGGGGACGAACACCGGGGAGCTGTTTTTT
TRBD1,TRBV5-1,TRBJ2-3,NA,CASSIGQEIGTDTQYF,TGCGCCAGCAGCATAGGACAGGAGATTGGCACAGATACGCAGTATTTT